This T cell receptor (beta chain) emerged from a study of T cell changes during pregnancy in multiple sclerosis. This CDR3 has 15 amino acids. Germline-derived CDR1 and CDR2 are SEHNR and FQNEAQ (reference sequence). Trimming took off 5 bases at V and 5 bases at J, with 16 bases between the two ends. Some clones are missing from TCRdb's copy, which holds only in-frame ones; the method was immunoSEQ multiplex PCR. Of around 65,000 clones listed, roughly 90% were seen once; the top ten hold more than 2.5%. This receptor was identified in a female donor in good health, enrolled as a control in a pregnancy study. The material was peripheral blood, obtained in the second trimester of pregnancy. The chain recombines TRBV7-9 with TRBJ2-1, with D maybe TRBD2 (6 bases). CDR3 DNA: TGTGCCAGCAGCCCCCGCGGGGACTGGCACAATGAGCAGTTCTTC. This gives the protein CASSPRGDWHNEQFF.